Sequencing of this TCR beta chain was carried out in a study of blood T cell repertoires in COVID-19. The assay was immunoSEQ multiplex PCR, and TCRdb's table has in-frame clones only and misses some. Of about 100,000 clones in the sample, around four fifths are singletons; the top ten hold over 10%. The length of the CDR3 is 14 residues. The V end lost 3 bases, the J end lost 0 bases, and 8 bases lay between the germline ends. Germline V CDR1 and CDR2: SGDLS, YYNGEE. The sample consisted of peripheral blood. The chain has TRBV9 and TRBJ2-3, with unresolved D. The receptor comes from a man between 45 and 60 years old with active or convalescent COVID-19. The CDR3, as DNA: TGTGCCAGCAGCGATGGCTCTAGCACAGATACGCAGTATTTT. Protein: CASSDGSSTDTQYF.